One and the same sample provided the 25 T cell receptor beta chains below, sequenced in a study of CD8 T cells in Susac syndrome. With random hexamers, reverse transcription was performed on about 0.5 to 1 ug of RNA. TCRdb passed the immunoSEQ multiplex PCR reads through MiXCR, listing each CDR3 protein once. The data contain about 180,000 distinct CDR3 sequences, approximately 94% of them singletons. The sample was CD4+ T cells from PBMCs. The origin of the receptors is a human donor with Susac syndrome.

This chain links TRBV12-3 or TRBV12-4 with TRBJ2-6; no clear D. This CDR3 is 13 amino acids long. V was trimmed by 8 bases and J by 3 bases, leaving 8 bases between them. CDR3 nucleotide sequence: TGTGCCAGCTCCGTCCATGGGGCCAACGTCCTGACTTTC. This translates into CASSVHGANVLTF.

The chain carries TRBV10-3 and TRBJ1-6; a possible D gene is TRBD1 (6 bases). Looked up from germline, CDR1 is ENHRY and CDR2 is SYGVKD. The CDR3 is made up of 13 amino acids. V was trimmed by 10 bases and J by 8 bases, leaving 15 bases between them. The CDR3 bases are TGTGCCACCTACGGGGGGCGATATTCACCCCTCCACTTT. It is translated as CATYGGRYSPLHF.

The gene calls are TRBV5-1 and TRBJ2-3; D gene ambiguous. CDR1 is SGHRS, CDR2 YFSETQ, per germline. This CDR3 has 14 residues. Trimming removed 3 bases at V and 3 bases at J, with 11 bases between. CDR3 sequence: CASSSGFKTDTQYF. DNA for the CDR3: TGCGCCAGCAGCTCCGGATTTAAAACAGATACGCAGTATTTT.

The chain couples TRBV25-1 to TRBJ2-5, with D maybe TRBD2 (5 bases). Trimming took 4 bases from V and 3 from J, leaving 9 bases between them. Germline V gives CDR1 MGHDK, CDR2 SYGVNS. The CDR3 is 13 residues long. DNA for the CDR3: TGTGCCAGCAGTGTTTCCGGGAAAGAGACCCAGTACTTC. Protein product: CASSVSGKETQYF.

The chain employs TRBV4-3 and TRBJ1-4, with 11 nucleotides matching TRBD1. With V trimmed by 3 bases and J by 6 bases, 3 bases remained unmatched. Germline CDR1 LGHNA, CDR2 YSLEER. CDR3 size: 15 residues. As DNA, the CDR3 is TGCGCCAGCAGCCAGGGGACAGGGGGGTATGAAAAACTGTTTTTT. Its translation: CASSQGTGGYEKLFF.

The sample holds a few counts of this clonotype. V gene TRBV18 combines with J gene TRBJ1-2, with D uncertain. The V and J ends lost 6 bases and 6 bases respectively, with 8 bases between them. CDR3 length equals 11 residues. CDR1 and CDR2 (germline): KGHSH, LQKENI. CDR3 region: CASSPGDGYTF. DNA of the CDR3: TGTGCCAGCTCCCCGGGCGATGGCTACACCTTC.

The chain couples TRBV5-1 to TRBJ1-3; TRBD1 aligns across 7 bases. The CDR3 has 14 amino acids. Losses at the gene ends were 1 base for V and 4 bases for J; bases not matched to a gene: 2. Germline V gene data show CDR1 as SGHRS and CDR2 as YFSETQ. The CDR3 reads CASSLSGQGNTIYF. Here the CDR3 DNA reads TGCGCCAGCAGCTTGTCGGGACAGGGAAACACCATATATTTT.

This clonotype was found a few times. The gene calls are TRBV7-2 and TRBJ2-7, with 8 bases fitting TRBD1. Germline CDR1 is SGHTA and CDR2 is FQGNSA. After removal of 5 bases from V and 4 bases from J, the junction contained 4 bases not matched to a gene. The CDR3 has 13 residues. CDR3 in amino acids: CASSRDRFYEQYF. The CDR3 bases are TGTGCCAGCAGCCGGGACAGGTTTTACGAGCAGTACTTC.

J is TRBJ2-1 and V is TRBV5-1; no reliable D call. V was trimmed by 6 bases and J by 8 bases, leaving 12 bases between them. Germline CDR1 SGHRS, CDR2 YFSETQ. CDR3 size: 12 residues. The CDR3 nucleotides read TGCGCCAGCACTTTTGAAGGATATGAGCAGTTCTTC. This translates into CASTFEGYEQFF.

The chain uses TRBV2 and TRBJ1-5, with D possibly being TRBD1 (5 bases). The CDR3 loop spans 17 amino acids. Per the germline V gene, CDR1 is SNHLY and CDR2 is FYNNEI. Trimming stripped 6 bases from V and 1 base from J, with 19 bases between. This chain's CDR3 is CASSLRRGTISNQPQHF. The CDR3 DNA is TGTGCCAGCAGCCTAAGGCGGGGGACGATCAGCAATCAGCCCCAGCATTTT.

In DNA form, the CDR3 reads TGTGCCAGCAGCGCGTCGACAGGAAACACTGAAGCTTTCTTT. This codes for CASSASTGNTEAFF. This rearrangement joins TRBV11-1 to TRBJ1-1, with a possible D match to TRBD1 (6 bases). V shed 5 bases and J shed 2 bases, with 12 bases lying between them. CDR1 is SGHAT, CDR2 FQDESV, per germline (reference sequence). This CDR3 is built from 14 residues.

The CDR3 loop reads CASSRQGSGTGGAQRRYNEQFF. CDR3 coding DNA: TGTGCCAGCAGTCGTCAAGGCTCCGGGACAGGGGGCGCACAGCGGCGTTACAATGAGCAGTTCTTC. The V call is TRBV6-2 or TRBV6-3, the J call TRBJ2-1; 12 nucleotides line up with TRBD1. This CDR3 is built from 22 residues. Germline V CDR1 and CDR2: MNHEY, SVGEGT. The trim removed 5 bases at V and 4 bases at J, leaving 24 bases unmatched.

The gene calls are TRBV18 and TRBJ1-1; D is unresolved. Germline V lookup: CDR1 KGHSH, CDR2 LQKENI. The CDR3 length is 14 residues. Deletions cut 6 bases from V and 5 bases from J, with 16 bases between. CDR3 sequence reads: CASSPDGLRTEAFF. The DNA for the CDR3 is TGTGCCAGCTCCCCGGACGGGCTCCGGACTGAAGCTTTCTTT.

The chain uses TRBV29-1 and TRBJ1-1, with TRBD1 identical over 10 bases. After removal of 7 bases from V and 1 base from J, the junction contained 3 bases not matched to a gene. The CDR3 totals 13 residues. Germline values: CDR1 SQVTM, CDR2 ANQGSEA. CDR3 bases: TGCAGCGGGGGACAGGGGAAGAACACTGAAGCTTTCTTT. Protein sequence: CSGGQGKNTEAFF. Drawing the rest from reference TRBV29-1 and TRBJ1-1, the complete variable domain is SAVISQKPSRDICQRGTSLTIQCQVDSQVTMMFWYRQQPGQSLTLIATANQGSEATYESGFVIDKFPISRPNLTFSTLTVSNMSPEDSSIYLCSGGQGKNTEAFFGQGTRLTVV.

The chain joins TRBV20-1 to TRBJ2-1; 8 bases agree with TRBD1. CDR1 is DFQATT and CDR2 is SNEGSKA in the germline V gene (reference sequence). V was pared by 5 bases and J by 6 bases, with 12 bases of the junction left unmatched. CDR3 size: 15 residues. For the CDR3, the DNA is TGCAGTGCTTCACCCGAGGACAGGGTCATCAATGAGCAGTTCTTC. Translated: CSASPEDRVINEQFF.

This chain uses TRBV4-3 with TRBJ2-7; no firm D call. This CDR3 has 15 amino acids. Germline CDR1 LGHNA, CDR2 YSLEER. Trimming removed 3 bases from V and 0 bases from J, with 12 bases in between. The CDR3 sequence: CASSQGPYSSYEQYF. For the CDR3, the DNA is TGCGCCAGCAGCCAGGGTCCGTATTCCTCCTACGAGCAGTACTTC.

The chain links TRBV29-1 to TRBJ1-2; D is ambiguous. The CDR3 consists of 13 residues. CDR1 and CDR2 from the germline V gene are SQVTM and ANQGSEA. The ends were cut back, 0 bases at V and 5 bases at J, with 10 bases in the middle. CDR3 residues: CSVEDVVGYGYTF. DNA for the CDR3: TGCAGCGTTGAAGATGTGGTTGGATATGGCTACACCTTC.

This chain links TRBV20-1 with TRBJ2-5, with D perhaps TRBD2 (6 bases). The germline gives CDR1 DFQATT, CDR2 SNEGSKA (reference sequence). This CDR3 contains 14 residues. V lost 4 bases, J lost 2 bases, and 14 bases lay in between. Here the CDR3 reads CSAKPGGPQETQYF. The DNA of the CDR3 is TGCAGTGCTAAGCCCGGGGGACCTCAAGAGACCCAGTACTTC.

As to this clonotype: Compared with germline, one end of the junction differs, possibly owing to a read error. The chain has TRBV30 and TRBJ2-7; D is possibly TRBD1 or TRBD2 (5 bases each). CDR3 length: 11 residues. Germline V lookup: CDR1 GTSNPN, CDR2 SVGIG (reference sequence). DNA of the CDR3: TGTGCCTGGAGTATCGGGGCAGAGGCTCAGTTC. Its protein product is CAWSIGAEAQF.

The rearrangement uses TRBV7-2 and TRBJ2-3; 8 positions agree with TRBD1. There are 15 residues in the CDR3. The junction had 1 base not matched to a gene; V was cut back by 2 bases and J by 0 bases. Per germline, CDR1 SGHTA and CDR2 FQGNSA. The CDR3 is CASSLNRGSTDTQYF. The CDR3 DNA reads as TGTGCCAGCAGCTTAAACAGGGGGAGCACAGATACGCAGTATTTT.

The chain couples TRBV6-5 to TRBJ1-1, with D possibly being TRBD1 (5 bases). Germline loops: CDR1 MNHEY, CDR2 SVGAGI. Trimming took off 2 bases at V and 3 bases at J, with 7 bases between the two ends. The CDR3 totals 13 residues. This CDR3 is CASSYTGDTEAFF. The CDR3 region has the DNA TGTGCCAGCAGTTACACGGGGGACACTGAAGCTTTCTTT.

CDR3 protein: CASSISGTVSNQPQHF. CDR3 bases: TGTGCCAGTAGTATTTCGGGGACAGTTAGCAATCAGCCCCAGCATTTT. The chain carries TRBV19 and TRBJ1-5, with TRBD1 matching 7 bases. CDR3 length: 16 amino acids. Per germline, CDR1 LNHDA and CDR2 SQIVND (reference sequence). J was trimmed by 0 bases and V by 3 bases; bases with no gene match: 5.

The chain has TRBV4-2 and TRBJ1-1, with 7 bases matching TRBD1. The CDR3 spans 15 residues. CDR1 LGHNA and CDR2 YNFKEQ come from the germline V gene. V lost 4 bases, J lost 5 bases, and 10 bases stayed unmatched. CDR3 protein: CASSPTGDRITEAFF. Here the CDR3 DNA reads TGTGCCAGCAGCCCCACGGGGGACAGAATAACTGAAGCTTTCTTT.

The chain combines TRBV2 with TRBJ2-5; 7 bases align to TRBD2. J was trimmed by 5 bases and V by 4 bases; bases with no gene match: 4. The CDR3 is 13 amino acids. CDR1 is SNHLY and CDR2 is FYNNEI in the germline V gene. For the CDR3, the DNA is TGTGCCAGCAGTGGGGAGCGGGGCGAGACCCAGTACTTC. Its translation: CASSGERGETQYF.

The V call is TRBV5-1, the J call TRBJ2-5; D perhaps matches TRBD2 (6 bases). The germline V gene has CDR1 SGHRS and CDR2 YFSETQ. This CDR3 spans 13 amino acids. V was shortened by 3 bases and J by 9 bases, with 15 bases between the two germline ends. CDR3: CASSYGTAAAQYF. In DNA form, the CDR3 reads TGCGCCAGCAGCTACGGGACTGCGGCGGCCCAGTACTTC.